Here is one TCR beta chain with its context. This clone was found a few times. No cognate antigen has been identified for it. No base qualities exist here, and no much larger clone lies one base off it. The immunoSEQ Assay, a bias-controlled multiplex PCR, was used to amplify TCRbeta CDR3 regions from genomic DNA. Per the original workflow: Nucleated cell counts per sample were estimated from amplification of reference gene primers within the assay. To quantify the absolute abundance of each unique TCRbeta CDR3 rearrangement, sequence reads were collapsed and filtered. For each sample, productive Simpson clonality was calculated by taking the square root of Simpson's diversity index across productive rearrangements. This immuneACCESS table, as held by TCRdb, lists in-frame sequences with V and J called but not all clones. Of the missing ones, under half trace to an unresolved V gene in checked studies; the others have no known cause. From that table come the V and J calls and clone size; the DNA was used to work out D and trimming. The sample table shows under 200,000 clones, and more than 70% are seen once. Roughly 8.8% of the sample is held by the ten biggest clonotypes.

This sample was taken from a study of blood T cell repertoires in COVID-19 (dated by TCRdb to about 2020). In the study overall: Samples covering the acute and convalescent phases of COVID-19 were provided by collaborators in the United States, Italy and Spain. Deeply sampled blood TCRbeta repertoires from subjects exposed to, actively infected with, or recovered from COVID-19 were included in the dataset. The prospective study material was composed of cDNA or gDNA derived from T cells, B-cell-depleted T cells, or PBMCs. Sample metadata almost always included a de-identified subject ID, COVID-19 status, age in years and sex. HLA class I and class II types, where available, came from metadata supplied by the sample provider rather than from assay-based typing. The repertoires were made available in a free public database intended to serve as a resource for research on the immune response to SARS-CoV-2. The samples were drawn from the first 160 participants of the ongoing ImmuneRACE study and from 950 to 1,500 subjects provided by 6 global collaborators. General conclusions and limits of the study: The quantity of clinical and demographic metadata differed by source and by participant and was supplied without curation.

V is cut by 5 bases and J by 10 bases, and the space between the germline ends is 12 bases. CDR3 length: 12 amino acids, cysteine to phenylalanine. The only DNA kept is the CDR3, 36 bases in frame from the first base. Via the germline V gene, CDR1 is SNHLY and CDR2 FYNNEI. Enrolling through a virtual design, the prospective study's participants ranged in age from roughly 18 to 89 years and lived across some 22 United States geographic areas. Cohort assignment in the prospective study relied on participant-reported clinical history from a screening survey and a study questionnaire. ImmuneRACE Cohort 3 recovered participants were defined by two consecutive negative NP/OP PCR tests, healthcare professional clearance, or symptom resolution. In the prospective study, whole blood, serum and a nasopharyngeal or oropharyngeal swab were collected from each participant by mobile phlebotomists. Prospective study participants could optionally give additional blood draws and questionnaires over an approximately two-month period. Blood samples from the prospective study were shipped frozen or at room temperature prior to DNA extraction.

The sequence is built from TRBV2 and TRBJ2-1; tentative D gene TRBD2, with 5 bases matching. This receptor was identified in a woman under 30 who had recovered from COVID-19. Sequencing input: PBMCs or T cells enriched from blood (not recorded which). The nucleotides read TGTGCCAGCAGTTGGACTGCGGCGGAGCAGTTCTTC. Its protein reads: CASSWTAAEQFF.